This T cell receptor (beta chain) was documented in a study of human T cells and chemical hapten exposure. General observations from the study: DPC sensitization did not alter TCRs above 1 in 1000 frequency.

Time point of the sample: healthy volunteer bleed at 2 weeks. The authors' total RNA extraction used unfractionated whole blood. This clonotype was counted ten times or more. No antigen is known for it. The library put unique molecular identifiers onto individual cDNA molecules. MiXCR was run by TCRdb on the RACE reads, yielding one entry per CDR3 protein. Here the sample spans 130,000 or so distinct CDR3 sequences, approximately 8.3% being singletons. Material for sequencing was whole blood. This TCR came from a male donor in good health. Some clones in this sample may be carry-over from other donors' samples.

The CDR3: CASSDSGGSGANVLTF. CDR3 bases: TGTGCCAGCAGTGACTCGGGAGGGTCTGGGGCCAACGTCCTGACTTTC. The chain combines TRBV6-4 with TRBJ2-6; TRBD2 agrees at 7 bases. Germline V CDR1 and CDR2: MRHNA, SNTAGT. CDR3 length: 16 residues. V trimming: 0 bases; J trimming: 1 base; junction bases outside the gene matches: 0.